The 21 T cell receptor beta chains reported below all come from one sample, sequenced in a study of Graves' ophthalmopathy and Graves' hyperthyroidism. The study amplified TCR beta CDR3 regions using RNA transcripts. RT-PCR in the first round used HTBI primers; a second-round multiplex PCR followed. TCRdb re-analysed the multiplex PCR reads in MiXCR, keeping a single row per CDR3 protein. This sample has almost 400,000 distinct CDR3 sequences, with about 18% found just once. Sequencing was done on a sample of peripheral blood. These receptors came from a woman younger than 30 with Graves' ophthalmopathy.

V and J are TRBV6-1 and TRBJ1-1, with D unresolved. Trimming removed 8 bases from V and 5 bases from J, with 18 bases in between. Germline V gene data show CDR1 as MNHNS and CDR2 as SASEGT. This CDR3 region has 14 residues. The CDR3 sequence: CASAGSGVGTEAFF. The CDR3 DNA is TGTGCCAGCGCCGGGTCCGGGGTGGGAACTGAAGCTTTCTTT.

The sample holds many counts of this clonotype. The CDR3 sequence is CASSYPGGNTIYF. The CDR3, as DNA: TGTGCCAGCAGTTACCCAGGTGGAAACACCATATATTTT. The V gene is TRBV6-5, the J gene TRBJ1-3; no clear D gene. Trimming pared 2 bases from V and 3 bases from J, leaving 5 bases between. CDR1 and CDR2 (germline): MNHEY, SVGAGI. The CDR3 is made up of 13 amino acids.

This chain joins TRBV18 and TRBJ2-2; 7 bases line up with TRBD2. The germline V gene encodes CDR1 KGHSH and CDR2 LQKENI. The J segment lost 4 bases and the V segment lost 1 base, leaving 3 bases of the junction unmatched. This CDR3 is 15 amino acids long. The CDR3 bases are TGTGCCAGCTCACCACGGACTAGTATCACCGGGGAGCTGTTTTTT. This translates into CASSPRTSITGELFF.

This clonotype was counted many times. The chain carries TRBV7-2 and TRBJ1-5, with D possibly matching TRBD1 (5 bases). Germline V gene sequence: CDR1 SGHTA, CDR2 FQGNSA. The CDR3 covers 15 residues. The V gene lost 6 bases and the J gene lost 4 bases, with 16 bases spanning the gap. This CDR3 reads CASRRGRDSNQPQHF. The CDR3 DNA reads TGTGCCAGCAGGAGAGGTAGGGACTCTAATCAGCCCCAGCATTTT.

This clonotype has ten or more counts. The chain joins TRBV6-2 or TRBV6-3 to TRBJ1-1; D not certain. CDR1 is MNHEY, CDR2 SVGEGT, per germline. The CDR3 covers 14 residues. Trimming took 5 bases from V and 7 from J, leaving 17 bases between them. The CDR3 sequence: CASSSGEALHEAFF. Written as DNA, the CDR3 is TGTGCCAGCAGTAGCGGGGAGGCCCTGCATGAAGCTTTCTTT.

This clonotype was picked up many times. This chain links TRBV18 with TRBJ1-2; D perhaps matches TRBD1 (5 bases). The germline gives CDR1 KGHSH, CDR2 LQKENI. The V end was cut by 2 bases, the J end by 8 bases, with 15 bases between. The CDR3 length is 14 residues. CDR3 nucleotides: TGTGCCAGCTCACCAGAGGCCAGGGCTGGCGGCTACACCTTC. Translated, it gives CASSPEARAGGYTF. The entire variable domain, with the rest obtained from reference TRBV18 and TRBJ1-2, is as follows: NAGVMQNPRHLVRRRGQEARLRCSPMKGHSHVYWYRQLPEEGLKFMVYLQKENIIDESGMPKERFSAEFPKEGPSILRIQQVVRGDSAAYFCASSPEARAGGYTFGSGTRLTVV.

This clonotype was detected ten times or more. The V call is TRBV4-2, the J call TRBJ1-6, with D tentatively TRBD1 (6 bases). The CDR3 spans 17 residues. Between the trimmed V and J ends, which lost 3 bases and 1 base, there was a span of 13 bases. Germline CDR1 and CDR2: LGHNA and YNFKEQ. As DNA, the CDR3 is TGTGCCAGCAGCCATCGGGGGGCGGCGTCCTATAATTCACCCCTCCACTTT. Translation: CASSHRGAASYNSPLHF.

This clonotype has at least ten counts. The V and J genes are TRBV6-1 and TRBJ2-7; a weak D match, TRBD1 (6 bases). The germline V and J ends were trimmed by 2 bases and 2 bases, with 10 bases remaining between them. Per the germline V gene, CDR1 is MNHNS and CDR2 is SASEGT. The CDR3 is made up of 14 amino acids. The CDR3 DNA reads TGTGCCAGCAGTGAATACGGACAGACCTACGAGCAGTACTTC. As protein: CASSEYGQTYEQYF.

This clonotype was seen ten or more times. This CDR3 reads CASLDRANEQYF. The CDR3 coding sequence is TGTGCCAGCCTCGACAGGGCCAACGAGCAGTACTTC. The chain combines TRBV6-2 or TRBV6-3 with TRBJ2-7, with 7 bases fitting TRBD1. This CDR3 has 12 residues. CDR1 is MNHEY and CDR2 is SVGEGT in the germline V gene. J was trimmed by 5 bases and V by 8 bases; bases with no gene match: 6.

The table lists this clonotype with many counts. This chain links TRBV19 with TRBJ2-7, with D perhaps TRBD1 or TRBD2 (5 bases each). V gave up 5 bases and J gave up 5 bases, with 7 bases separating them. Germline V gene sequence: CDR1 LNHDA, CDR2 SQIVND (reference sequence). The CDR3 has 11 amino acids. CDR3 sequence: CASSVGDEQYF. CDR3 DNA: TGTGCCAGTAGTGTGGGGGACGAGCAGTACTTC.

The table lists this clonotype with many counts. The V gene is TRBV30, the J gene TRBJ1-3; D unresolved. V was trimmed by 0 bases and J by 0 bases, leaving 9 bases between them. Per germline, CDR1 GTSNPN and CDR2 SVGIG (reference sequence). The CDR3 spans 15 residues. The CDR3: CAWSVRGNSGNTIYF. CDR3 nucleotide sequence: TGTGCCTGGAGTGTACGGGGAAACTCTGGAAACACCATATATTTT. Drawing the rest from reference TRBV30 and TRBJ1-3, the complete variable domain is SQTIHQWPATLVQPVGSPLSLECTVEGTSNPNLYWYRQAAGRGLQLLFYSVGIGQISSEVPQNLSASRPQDRQFILSSKKLLLSDSGFYLCAWSVRGNSGNTIYFGEGSWLTVV.

Ten or more counts support this clonotype. DNA of the CDR3: TGTGCCAGCAGCCCTTTGGAACGGGGCTTAACCGGGGAGCTGTTTTTT. It specifies CASSPLERGLTGELFF. V is TRBV9 and J is TRBJ2-2; D is tentatively TRBD1 or TRBD2 (5 bases each). CDR1 is SGDLS and CDR2 is YYNGEE in the germline V gene. Trimming left V 4 bases short and J 5 bases short, with 18 bases between. The CDR3 totals 16 residues.

This clonotype was counted at least ten times. V is TRBV6-2 or TRBV6-3 and J is TRBJ1-1; possibly TRBD1 for D (6 bases). Trimming shortened V by 5 bases and J by 0 bases, and 16 bases separated the two germline ends. In germline, CDR1 is MNHEY, CDR2 SVGEGT. The CDR3 length is 16 residues. CDR3 DNA: TGTGCCAGCAGTCCCATGGACAGAAGCATGAACACTGAAGCTTTCTTT. Residues: CASSPMDRSMNTEAFF.

The rearrangement links TRBV6-5 to TRBJ1-5, with D unresolved. Deletions cut 0 bases from V and 5 bases from J, with 8 bases between. Per germline, CDR1 MNHEY and CDR2 SVGAGI. This CDR3 is 14 amino acids long. This CDR3 is CASSYSRDDQPQHF. CDR3 DNA: TGTGCCAGCAGTTACTCGCGTGACGATCAGCCCCAGCATTTT.

The sample holds many counts of this clonotype. The V gene is TRBV19, the J gene TRBJ1-1, with a weak D call TRBD1 (5 bases). The CDR3 spans 13 residues. V dropped 11 bases and J dropped 1 base, with 14 bases sitting between them. Germline CDR1 is LNHDA and CDR2 is SQIVND (reference sequence). CDR3 sequence (DNA): TGTGCCGGCGCGGGACGCAAGAACACTGAAGCTTTCTTT. Its translation is CAGAGRKNTEAFF. The full variable domain, with the rest looked up from reference TRBV19 and TRBJ1-1, is DGGITQSPKYLFRKEGQNVTLSCEQNLNHDAMYWYRQDPGQGLRLIYYSQIVNDFQKGDIAEGYSVSREKKESFPLTVTSAQKNPTAFYLCAGAGRKNTEAFFGQGTRLTVV.

Ten or more counts support this clonotype. This sequence joins TRBV12-3 or TRBV12-4 and TRBJ2-5, with D maybe TRBD2 (6 bases). Trimming removed 5 bases from V and 2 bases from J, with 15 bases in between. This CDR3 has 15 amino acids. The CDR3 loop is CASSIQLADQETQYF. The CDR3 DNA sequence: TGTGCCAGCAGTATCCAACTAGCAGATCAAGAGACCCAGTACTTC.

This clonotype was seen repeatedly, ten times or more. This chain joins TRBV6-2 or TRBV6-3 and TRBJ1-1; D remains ambiguous. The CDR3 is made up of 14 amino acids. Germline assignment: CDR1 MNHEY and CDR2 SVGEGT. The ends were cut back, 6 bases at V and 0 bases at J, with 11 bases in the middle. CDR3: CASRLLFMNTEAFF. The CDR3 DNA reads as TGTGCCAGCAGATTGCTATTTATGAACACTGAAGCTTTCTTT.

This clonotype was counted ten times or more. J is TRBJ2-2 and V is TRBV4-2; D is possibly TRBD1 (6 bases). The CDR3 length is 16 residues. With 0 bases removed from V and 4 bases from J, the gap between germline ends came to 12 bases. Germline V CDR1 and CDR2: LGHNA, YNFKEQ. In DNA, the CDR3 is TGTGCCAGCAGCCAAGATAGAGGCAGGGGCACCGGGGAGCTGTTTTTT. Translating gives CASSQDRGRGTGELFF.

This clonotype has a count of ten or more. The CDR3 coding sequence is TGCGCCAGCAGCCGAAAAAGGAGGCAGTACTTC. It specifies CASSRKRRQYF. The chain uses TRBV4-3 and TRBJ2-7, with D hard to call. Looked up from germline, CDR1 is LGHNA and CDR2 is YSLEER. The CDR3 covers 11 residues. V was clipped by 4 bases and J by 9 bases, with 10 bases between them.

This clonotype was found many times. This chain uses TRBV20-1 with TRBJ2-7; 9 positions agree with TRBD2. This CDR3 contains 15 residues. Germline CDR1 DFQATT, CDR2 SNEGSKA (reference sequence). V lost 3 bases and J lost 3; bases outside the gene matches: 9. In nucleotides, the CDR3 is TGCAGTGCTAGGGCTGGCGGGGGGGCTTACTACGAGCAGTACTTC. Its translation: CSARAGGGAYYEQYF.

This clonotype was seen many times. The chain combines TRBV29-1 with TRBJ2-5; no clear D gene. Between the trimmed V and J ends, which lost 3 bases and 5 bases, there was a span of 4 bases. Germline V gene sequence: CDR1 SQVTM, CDR2 ANQGSEA. There are 10 residues in the CDR3. CDR3 region: CSVEMETQYF. The DNA for the CDR3 is TGCAGCGTTGAGATGGAGACCCAGTACTTC.